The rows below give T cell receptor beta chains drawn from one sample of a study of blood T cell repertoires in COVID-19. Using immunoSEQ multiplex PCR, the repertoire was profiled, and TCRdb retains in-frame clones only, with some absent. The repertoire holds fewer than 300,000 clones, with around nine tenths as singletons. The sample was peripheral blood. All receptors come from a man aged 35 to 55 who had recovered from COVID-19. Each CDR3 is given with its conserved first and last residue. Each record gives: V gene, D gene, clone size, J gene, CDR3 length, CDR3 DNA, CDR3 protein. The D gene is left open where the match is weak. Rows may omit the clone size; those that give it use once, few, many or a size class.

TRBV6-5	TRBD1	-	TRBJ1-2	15	TGTGCCAGCAGTTGGGGGGACAGGTCAAACTATGGCTACACCTTC	CASSWGDRSNYGYTF
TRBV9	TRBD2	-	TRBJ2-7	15	TGTGCCAGCAGCCCCGAGCTAGCGGGGGGTACGAAACAGTACTTC	CASSPELAGGTKQYF
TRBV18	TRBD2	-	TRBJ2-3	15	TGTGCCAGCTCACCACTAGCGGGGACCACAGATACGCAGTATTTT	CASSPLAGTTDTQYF
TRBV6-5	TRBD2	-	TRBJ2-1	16	TGTGCCAGCAGTTACCTGACTAGCGGGGTCCACAATGAGCAGTTCTTC	CASSYLTSGVHNEQFF
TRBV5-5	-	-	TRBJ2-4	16	TGTGCCAGCAGCCCCCTGGGACAACTAGCCAAAAACATTCAGTACTTC	CASSPLGQLAKNIQYF
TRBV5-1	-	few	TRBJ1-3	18	TGCGCCAGCAGCTTGGAAAGGTTAGGAGTGAGCTCTGGAAACACCATATATTTT	CASSLERLGVSSGNTIYF
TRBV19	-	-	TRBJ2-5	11	TGTGCCAGTAGTATTTCTGAGACCCAGTACTTC	CASSISETQYF
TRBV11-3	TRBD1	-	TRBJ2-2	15	TGTGCCAGCAGCATTAGGGACAGGGTGGCCGGGGAGCTGTTTTTT	CASSIRDRVAGELFF
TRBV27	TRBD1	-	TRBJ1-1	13	TGTGCCACCAAGACAGGGCCGAACACTGAAGCTTTCTTT	CATKTGPNTEAFF
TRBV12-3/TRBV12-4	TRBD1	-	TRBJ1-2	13	TGTGCCAGCAGGACGACAGGGTTCTATGGCTACACCTTC	CASRTTGFYGYTF
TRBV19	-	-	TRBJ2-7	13	TGTGCCAGTAGTATAGACGGGTCCTACGAGCAGTACTTC	CASSIDGSYEQYF
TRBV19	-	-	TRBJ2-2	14	TGTGCCAGTAGCCGAGCCTTGAACACCGGGGAGCTGTTTTTT	CASSRALNTGELFF
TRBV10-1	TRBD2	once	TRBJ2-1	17	TGCGCCAGCAGTGAAAAGGGGGGCGGGAGGGGGTACAATGAGCAGTTCTTC	CASSEKGGGRGYNEQFF
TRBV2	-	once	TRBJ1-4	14	TGTGCCAGCAGTGAACGCTGGACGGGGGAAAAACTGTTTTTT	CASSERWTGEKLFF
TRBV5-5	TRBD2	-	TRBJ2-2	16	TGTGCCAGCAGCCACATTAGCGGGGGTTTCACCGGGGAGCTGTTTTTT	CASSHISGGFTGELFF
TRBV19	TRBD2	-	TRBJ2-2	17	TGTGCCAGTAGTAAAAGAGGGACTAGTATTCGCACCGGGGAGCTGTTTTTT	CASSKRGTSIRTGELFF
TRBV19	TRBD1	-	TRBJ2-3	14	TGTGCCAGTATCGACAGGGCTCGCACAGATACGCAGTATTTT	CASIDRARTDTQYF
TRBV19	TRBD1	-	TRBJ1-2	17	TGTGCCAGTACCCCTTCGGGACAGGGGGCATCGGACTATGGCTACACCTTC	CASTPSGQGASDYGYTF
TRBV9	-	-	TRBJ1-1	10	TGTGCCAGCAAACCGAGTGAAGCTTTCTTT	CASKPSEAFF
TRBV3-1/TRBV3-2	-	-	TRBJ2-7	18	-	CASSQDQLAGDFGAEQYF
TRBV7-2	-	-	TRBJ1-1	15	TGTGCCAGCAGCTTAGTTCGAGTTGGGAACACTGAAGCTTTCTTT	CASSLVRVGNTEAFF
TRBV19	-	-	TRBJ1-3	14	TGTGCCAGTAGCACAGGGTTTTCTGGAAACACCATATATTTT	CASSTGFSGNTIYF
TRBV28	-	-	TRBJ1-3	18	TGTGCCAGCAGTTTATTCCCCGCAGGGGCATTTACATGGAACACCATATATTTT	CASSLFPAGAFTWNTIYF
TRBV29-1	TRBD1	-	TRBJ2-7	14	TGCAGCGTTGGAGGGACAGGGCCCTCCTACGAGCAGTACTTC	CSVGGTGPSYEQYF
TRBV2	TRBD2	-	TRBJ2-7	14	TGTGCCAGGGGGGGAGCGGGAGGCTCCTACGAGCAGTACTTC	CARGGAGGSYEQYF
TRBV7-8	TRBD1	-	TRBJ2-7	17	TGTGCCAGCAGCTTAACCCGACAGGGTACCCTCACCTACGAGCAGTACTTC	CASSLTRQGTLTYEQYF
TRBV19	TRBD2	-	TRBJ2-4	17	TGTGCCAGTAGTAATCCTTCTAGCGGGAGTCGCCGAAACATTCAGTACTTC	CASSNPSSGSRRNIQYF
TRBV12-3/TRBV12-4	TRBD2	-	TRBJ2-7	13	TGTGCCAGCACCCGGGGTAGCGGGTACGAGCAGTACTTC	CASTRGSGYEQYF
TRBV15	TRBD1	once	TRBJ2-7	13	TGTGCCACCGGGGGACAGGGGGCGAGCGAGCAGTACTTC	CATGGQGASEQYF
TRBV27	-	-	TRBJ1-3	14	TGTGCCAGCAGCCACCAGGGGTCTGGAAACACCATATATTTT	CASSHQGSGNTIYF
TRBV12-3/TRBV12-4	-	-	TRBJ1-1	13	TGTGCCAGCAGTTTATGGACAGCAACTGAAGCTTTCTTT	CASSLWTATEAFF
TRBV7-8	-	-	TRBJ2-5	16	TGTGCCAGCAGCTTAGGAAATGTGGGGGGAACGGAGACCCAGTACTTC	CASSLGNVGGTETQYF